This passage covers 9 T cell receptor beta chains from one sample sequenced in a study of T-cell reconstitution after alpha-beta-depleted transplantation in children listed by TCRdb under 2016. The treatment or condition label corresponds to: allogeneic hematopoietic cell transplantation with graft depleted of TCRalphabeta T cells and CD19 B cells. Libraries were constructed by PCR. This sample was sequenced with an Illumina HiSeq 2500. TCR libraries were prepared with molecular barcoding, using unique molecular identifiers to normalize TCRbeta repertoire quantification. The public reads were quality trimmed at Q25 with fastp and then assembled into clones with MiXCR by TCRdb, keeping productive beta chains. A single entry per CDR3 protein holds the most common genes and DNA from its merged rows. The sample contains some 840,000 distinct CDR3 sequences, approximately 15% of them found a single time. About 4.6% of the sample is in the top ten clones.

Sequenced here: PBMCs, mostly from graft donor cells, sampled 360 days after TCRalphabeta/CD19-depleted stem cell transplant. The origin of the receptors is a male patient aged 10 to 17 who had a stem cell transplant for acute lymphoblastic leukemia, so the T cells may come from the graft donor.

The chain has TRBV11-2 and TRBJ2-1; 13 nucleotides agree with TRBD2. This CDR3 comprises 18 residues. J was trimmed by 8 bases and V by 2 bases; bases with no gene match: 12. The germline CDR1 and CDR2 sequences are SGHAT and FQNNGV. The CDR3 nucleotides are TGTGCCAGCAGCTTATTGTGGACTAGCGGGAGCGGCCATGATGAGCAGTTCTTC. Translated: CASSLLWTSGSGHDEQFF.

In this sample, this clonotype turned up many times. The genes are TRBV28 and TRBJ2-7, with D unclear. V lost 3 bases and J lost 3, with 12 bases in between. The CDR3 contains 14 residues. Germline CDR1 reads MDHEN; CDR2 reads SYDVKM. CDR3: CASSLGGMGYEQYF. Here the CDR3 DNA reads TGTGCCAGCAGTTTGGGCGGTATGGGCTACGAGCAGTACTTC.

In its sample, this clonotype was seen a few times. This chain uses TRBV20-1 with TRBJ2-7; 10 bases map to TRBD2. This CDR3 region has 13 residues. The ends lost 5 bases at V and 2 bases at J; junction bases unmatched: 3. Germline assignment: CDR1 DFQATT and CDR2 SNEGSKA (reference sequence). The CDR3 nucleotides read TGCAGTGCTGGGAGCGGGAGGGCCTACGAGCAGTACTTC. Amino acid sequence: CSAGSGRAYEQYF.

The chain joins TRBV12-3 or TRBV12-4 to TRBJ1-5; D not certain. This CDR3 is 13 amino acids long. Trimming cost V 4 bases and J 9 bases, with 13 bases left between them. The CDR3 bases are TGTGCCAGCAGTTCCTCCGGTTTAGGGCCCCAGCATTTT. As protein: CASSSSGLGPQHF.

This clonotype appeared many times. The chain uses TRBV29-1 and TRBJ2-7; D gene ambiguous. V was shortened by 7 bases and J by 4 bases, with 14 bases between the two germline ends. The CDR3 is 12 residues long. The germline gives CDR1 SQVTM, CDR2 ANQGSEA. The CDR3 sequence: CSGRNSPYEQYF. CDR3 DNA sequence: TGCAGCGGGCGGAACAGTCCGTACGAGCAGTACTTC.

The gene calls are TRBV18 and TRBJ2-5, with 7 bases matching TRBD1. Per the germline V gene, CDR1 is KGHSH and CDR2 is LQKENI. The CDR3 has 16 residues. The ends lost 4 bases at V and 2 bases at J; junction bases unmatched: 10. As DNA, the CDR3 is TGTGCCAGCTCACGATGGACAGGCCCGGGTCAAGAGACCCAGTACTTC. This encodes CASSRWTGPGQETQYF.

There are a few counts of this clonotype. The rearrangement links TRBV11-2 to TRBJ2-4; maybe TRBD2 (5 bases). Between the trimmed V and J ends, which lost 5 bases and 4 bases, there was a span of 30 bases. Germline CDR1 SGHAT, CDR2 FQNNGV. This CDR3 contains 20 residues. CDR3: CASSKIIDVYFGLSKNIQYF. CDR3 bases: TGTGCCAGCAGCAAAATTATCGATGTTTATTTCGGACTGTCGAAAAACATTCAGTACTTC.

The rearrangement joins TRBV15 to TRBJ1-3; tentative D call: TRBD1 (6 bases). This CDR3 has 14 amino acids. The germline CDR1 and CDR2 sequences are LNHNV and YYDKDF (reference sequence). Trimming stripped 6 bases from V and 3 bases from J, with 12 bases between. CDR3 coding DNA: TGTGCCACCAGTTCACAGGGTGGTGGAAACACCATATATTTT. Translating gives CATSSQGGGNTIYF.

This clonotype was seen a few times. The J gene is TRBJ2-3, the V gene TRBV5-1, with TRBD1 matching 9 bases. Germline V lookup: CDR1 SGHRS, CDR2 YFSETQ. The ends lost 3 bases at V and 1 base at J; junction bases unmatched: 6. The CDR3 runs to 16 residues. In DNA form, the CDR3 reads TGCGCCAGCAGCTACCAGACAGGGGGTGGCACAGATACGCAGTATTTT. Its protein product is CASSYQTGGGTDTQYF.